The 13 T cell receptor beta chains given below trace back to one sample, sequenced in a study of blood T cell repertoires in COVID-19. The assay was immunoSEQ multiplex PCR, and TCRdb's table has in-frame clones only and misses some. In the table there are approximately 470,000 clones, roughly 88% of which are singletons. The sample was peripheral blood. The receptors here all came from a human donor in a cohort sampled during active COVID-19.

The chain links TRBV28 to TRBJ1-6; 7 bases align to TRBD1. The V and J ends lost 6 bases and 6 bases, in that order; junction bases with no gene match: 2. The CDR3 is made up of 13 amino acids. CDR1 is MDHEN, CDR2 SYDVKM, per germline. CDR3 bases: TGTGCCAGCAGAGACAGGGCTAATTCACCCCTCCACTTT. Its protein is CASRDRANSPLHF.

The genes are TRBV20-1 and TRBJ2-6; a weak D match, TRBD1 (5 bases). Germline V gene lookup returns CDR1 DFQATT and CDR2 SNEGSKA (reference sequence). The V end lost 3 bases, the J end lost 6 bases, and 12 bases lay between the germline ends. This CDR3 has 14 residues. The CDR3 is CSASSGLEANVLTF. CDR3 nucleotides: TGCAGTGCTAGTTCAGGGCTGGAGGCCAACGTCCTGACTTTC.

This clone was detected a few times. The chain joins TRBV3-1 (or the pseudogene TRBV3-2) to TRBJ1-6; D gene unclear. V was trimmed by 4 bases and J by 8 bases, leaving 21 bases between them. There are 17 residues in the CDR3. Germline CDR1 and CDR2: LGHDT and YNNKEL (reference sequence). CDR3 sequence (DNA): TGTGCCAGCAGCCTTCAGGCGAGATATAGAAAGGATTCACCCCTCCACTTT. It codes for CASSLQARYRKDSPLHF.

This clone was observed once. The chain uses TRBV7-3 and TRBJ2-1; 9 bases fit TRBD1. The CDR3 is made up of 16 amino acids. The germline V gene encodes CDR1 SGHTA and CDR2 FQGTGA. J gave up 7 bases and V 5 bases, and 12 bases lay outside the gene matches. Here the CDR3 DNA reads TGTGCCAGCAGCCCAGACGGGACAGGGAAGTTTAATGAGCAGTTCTTC. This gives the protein CASSPDGTGKFNEQFF.

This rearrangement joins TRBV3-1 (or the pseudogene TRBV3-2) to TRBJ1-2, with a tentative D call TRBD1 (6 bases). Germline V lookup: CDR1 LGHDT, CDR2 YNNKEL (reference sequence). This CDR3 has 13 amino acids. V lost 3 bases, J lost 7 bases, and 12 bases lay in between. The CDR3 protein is CASSQGARGGYTF. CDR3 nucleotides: TGTGCCAGCAGCCAGGGGGCGCGCGGTGGCTACACCTTC.

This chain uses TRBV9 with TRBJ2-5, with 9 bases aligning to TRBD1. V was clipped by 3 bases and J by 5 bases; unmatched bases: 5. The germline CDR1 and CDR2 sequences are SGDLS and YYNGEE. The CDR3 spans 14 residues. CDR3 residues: CASSALQGAETQYF. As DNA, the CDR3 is TGTGCCAGCAGCGCGTTACAGGGGGCTGAGACCCAGTACTTC.

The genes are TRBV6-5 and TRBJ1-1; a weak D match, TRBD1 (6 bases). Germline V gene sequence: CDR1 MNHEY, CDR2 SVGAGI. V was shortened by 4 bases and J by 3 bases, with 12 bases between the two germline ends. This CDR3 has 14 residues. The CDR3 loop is CASSSQGLDTEAFF. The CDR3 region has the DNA TGTGCCAGCAGTTCGCAGGGGCTCGACACTGAAGCTTTCTTT.

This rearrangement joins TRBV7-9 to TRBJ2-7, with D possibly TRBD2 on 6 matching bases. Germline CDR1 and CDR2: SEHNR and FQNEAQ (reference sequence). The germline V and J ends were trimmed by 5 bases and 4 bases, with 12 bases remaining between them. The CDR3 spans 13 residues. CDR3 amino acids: CASSQGLQYEQYF. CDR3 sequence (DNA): TGTGCCAGCAGCCAGGGACTCCAATACGAGCAGTACTTC.

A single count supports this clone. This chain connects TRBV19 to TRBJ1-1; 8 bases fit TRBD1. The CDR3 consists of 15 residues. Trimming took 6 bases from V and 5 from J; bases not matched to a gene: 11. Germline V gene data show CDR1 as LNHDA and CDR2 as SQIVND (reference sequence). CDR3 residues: CASSPRTGPGTEAFF. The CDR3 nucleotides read TGTGCCAGTAGCCCCCGGACAGGGCCTGGGACTGAAGCTTTCTTT.

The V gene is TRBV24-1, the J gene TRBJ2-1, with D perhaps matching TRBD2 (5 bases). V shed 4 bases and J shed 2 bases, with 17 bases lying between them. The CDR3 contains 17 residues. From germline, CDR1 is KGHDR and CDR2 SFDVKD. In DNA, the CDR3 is TGTGCCACCAGTGACGATTCTTGGGGAGAAACCTACAATGAGCAGTTCTTC. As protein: CATSDDSWGETYNEQFF.

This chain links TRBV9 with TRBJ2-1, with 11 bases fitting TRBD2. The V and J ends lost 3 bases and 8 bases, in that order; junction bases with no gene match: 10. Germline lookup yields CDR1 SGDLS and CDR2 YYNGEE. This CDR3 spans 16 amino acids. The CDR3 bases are TGTGCCAGCAGCGCCCCCCTAGCGGGAGGCCTCCATGAGCAGTTCTTC. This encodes CASSAPLAGGLHEQFF.

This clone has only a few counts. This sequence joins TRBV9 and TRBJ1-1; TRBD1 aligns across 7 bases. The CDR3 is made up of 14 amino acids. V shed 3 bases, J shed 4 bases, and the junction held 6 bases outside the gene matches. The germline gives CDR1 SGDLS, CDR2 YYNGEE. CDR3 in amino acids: CASSEQGQGTEAFF. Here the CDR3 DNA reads TGTGCCAGCAGCGAACAGGGGCAGGGCACTGAAGCTTTCTTT.

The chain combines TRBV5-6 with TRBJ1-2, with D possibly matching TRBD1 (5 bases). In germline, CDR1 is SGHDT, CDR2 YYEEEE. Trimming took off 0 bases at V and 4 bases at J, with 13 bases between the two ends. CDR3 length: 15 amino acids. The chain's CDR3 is CASSLEGAGSYGYTF. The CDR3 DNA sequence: TGTGCCAGCAGCTTGGAGGGTGCAGGGTCCTATGGCTACACCTTC.